This T cell receptor (beta chain) was profiled in a study of blood T cell repertoires in COVID-19. Study summary: The cDNA or gDNA used as material had been derived from T cells, B-cell-depleted T cells, or PBMCs.

Original processing methods: Reference gene primers were amplified, and this amplification served to estimate nucleated cell counts. The method was immunoSEQ multiplex PCR; TCRdb's version includes in-frame clones alone and lacks a portion of them. V, J and clone size are taken as reported in that table, and D and trimming were inferred from the DNA itself. The table records a few hundred thousand clones, more than 70% of them present only once. V was cut by 4 bases and J by 0 bases, with 7 bases left in between. CDR1 is SGHDN, CDR2 FVKESK, per germline. This CDR3 comprises 14 residues. This sequence was found in a man in his fifties or sixties with active or convalescent COVID-19. The chain links TRBV14 to TRBJ2-1, with D uncertain. Sample: peripheral blood. In nucleotides, the CDR3 is TGTGCCAGCAGCCGCGATCCCTCCTACAATGAGCAGTTCTTC. It codes for CASSRDPSYNEQFF.